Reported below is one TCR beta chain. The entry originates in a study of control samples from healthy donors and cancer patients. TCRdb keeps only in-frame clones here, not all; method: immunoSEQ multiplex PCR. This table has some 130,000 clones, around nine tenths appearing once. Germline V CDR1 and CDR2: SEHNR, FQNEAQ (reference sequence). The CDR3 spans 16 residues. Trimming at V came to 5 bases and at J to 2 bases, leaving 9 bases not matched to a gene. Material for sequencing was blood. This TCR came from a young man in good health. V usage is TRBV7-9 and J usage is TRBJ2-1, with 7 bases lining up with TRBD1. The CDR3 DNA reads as TGTGCCAGCAGCGGGGGCCGGGACAGTCCCTACAATGAGCAGTTCTTC. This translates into CASSGGRDSPYNEQFF.